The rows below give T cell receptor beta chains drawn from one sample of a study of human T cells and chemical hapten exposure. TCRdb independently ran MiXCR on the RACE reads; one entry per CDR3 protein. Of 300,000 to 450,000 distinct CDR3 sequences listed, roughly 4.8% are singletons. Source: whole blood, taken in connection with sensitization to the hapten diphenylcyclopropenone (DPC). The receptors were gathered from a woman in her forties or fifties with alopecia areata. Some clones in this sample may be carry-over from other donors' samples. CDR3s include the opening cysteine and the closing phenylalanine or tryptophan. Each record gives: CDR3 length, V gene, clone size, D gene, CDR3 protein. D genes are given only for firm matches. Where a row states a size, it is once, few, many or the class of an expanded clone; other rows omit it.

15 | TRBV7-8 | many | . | CASSSITGFGEKLFF
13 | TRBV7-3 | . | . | CASSFKEGTEAFF
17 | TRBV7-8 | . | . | CASSSMWGRGTNTEAFF
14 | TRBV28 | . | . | CASSPPGMDTEAFF
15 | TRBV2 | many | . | CATPSEGQGLDEQFF
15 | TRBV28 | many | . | CASSFQRGPNQPQHF
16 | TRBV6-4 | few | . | CASSERGPSSTDTQYF
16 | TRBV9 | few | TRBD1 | CASSFPLAGGYNEQFF
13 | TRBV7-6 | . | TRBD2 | CASSSGGEWEQYF
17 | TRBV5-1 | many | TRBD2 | CASSQRTSGSNTGELFF
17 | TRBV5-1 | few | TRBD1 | CASRTEGAGPSAYGYTF
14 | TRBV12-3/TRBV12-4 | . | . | CASSPGTVIGGLFF
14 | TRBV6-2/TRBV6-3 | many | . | CASSYPLTTDTQYF
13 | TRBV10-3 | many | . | CAISSQGMGEQYF
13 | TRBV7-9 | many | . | CASSRTGADEQYF
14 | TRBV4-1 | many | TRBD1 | CASSGTGTQETQYF
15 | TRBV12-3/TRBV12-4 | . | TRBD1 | CASSRTGGLNQPQHF
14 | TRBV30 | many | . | CAWSKDSINEKLFF
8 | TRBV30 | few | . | CACVPAFF
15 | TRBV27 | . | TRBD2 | CASSFGSGSTDTQYF
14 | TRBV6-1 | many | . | CASSETLRGTEAFF
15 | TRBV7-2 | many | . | CASSRQASLTDTQYF
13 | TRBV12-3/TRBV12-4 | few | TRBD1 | CASSPGQPYGYTF
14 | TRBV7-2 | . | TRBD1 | CASSPGQSDQPQHF
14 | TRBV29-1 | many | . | CSGSDGELTYEQYF
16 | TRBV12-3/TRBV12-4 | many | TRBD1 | CASSLSGTGGRTEAFF
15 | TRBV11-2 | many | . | CASSLGAGGTDTQYF
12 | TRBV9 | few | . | CASSVLGREAFF
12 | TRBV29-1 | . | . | CSAVREQETQYF
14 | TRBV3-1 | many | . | CASSSPGGGSPLHF
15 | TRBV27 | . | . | CASSLSALDAYEQYF
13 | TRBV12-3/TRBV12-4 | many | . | CASPGRGTGELFF
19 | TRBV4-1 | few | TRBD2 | CASSQDPLAGLPSGDTQYF
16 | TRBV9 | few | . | CASSPSDTISSYEQYF
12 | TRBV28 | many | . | CASSRTDNEQFF
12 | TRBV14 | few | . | CASSQDFHEAFF
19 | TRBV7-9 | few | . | CASTNPKISPSQSQETQYF
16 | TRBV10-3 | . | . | CAISESGGEVADTQYF
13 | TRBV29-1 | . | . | CSVVSGVNTEAFF
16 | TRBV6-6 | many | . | CASSYPRSGPRYEQYF
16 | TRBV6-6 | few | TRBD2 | CASSWGGLGVTGELFF
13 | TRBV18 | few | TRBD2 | CASSGGTTGELFF
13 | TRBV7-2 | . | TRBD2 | CASSRSGAHEQYF
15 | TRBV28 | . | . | CASSSTQGLGQPQHF
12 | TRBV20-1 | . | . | CSARDPSLSPFF
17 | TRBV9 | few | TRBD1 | CASSVHRGPSYNSPLHF
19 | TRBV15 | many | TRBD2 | CATSQRPGSTSGRAGELFF
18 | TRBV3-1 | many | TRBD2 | CASSQEGWGTRNTGELFF
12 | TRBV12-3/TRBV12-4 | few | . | CASGSVNYGYTF
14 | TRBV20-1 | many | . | CSARAGAGYNEQFF
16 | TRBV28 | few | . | CASSPRFGSSTDTQYF
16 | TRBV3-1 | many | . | CASSQPTAGVSSPLHF
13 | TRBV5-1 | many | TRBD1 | CASSWGQLTEAFF